Sequencing of this T cell receptor (beta chain) was carried out in a study of cytomegalovirus exposure and HLA in healthy donors. Study-wide points: The classifier reportedly diagnosed cytomegalovirus status with high specificity and sensitivity. TCR association rates varied by HLA locus in a later analysis, with DRB1 highest and HLA-C lowest.

The V gene end was trimmed by 5 bases and the J gene end by 5 bases; junction bases not matched to a gene: 5. The CDR3 is 13 residues long. The germline V gene has CDR1 WSHSY and CDR2 SAAADI. Worth noting for this clone: Its cognate antigen is unknown.

Primers included in the PCR were 60 Vbeta and 13 Jbeta primers. The data were produced by immunoSEQ multiplex PCR, yet TCRdb's version contains in-frame clones alone and is incomplete. The sample yields some 200,000 clones, over 80% seen once. Healthy bone marrow donors supplied every sample. Sequencing input: PBMCs. The receptor was derived from a man aged 40-49 years in good health and CMV-seropositive. This rearrangement joins TRBV10-2 to TRBJ2-7; 8 nucleotides align to TRBD2. CDR3 sequence reads: CASSPGLGDEQYF. The CDR3 bases are TGCGCCAGCAGTCCGGGACTAGGAGACGAGCAGTACTTC.